This T cell receptor (beta chain) was identified during a study of blood T cell repertoires in COVID-19. Method: immunoSEQ multiplex PCR; TCRdb's copy keeps in-frame clones and lacks some. Altogether tens of thousands of clones are present, 75% to 85% being singletons, with the ten largest covering less than 20%. Germline-derived CDR1 and CDR2 are KGHSH and LQKENI. The CDR3 length is 16 residues. Trimming removed 3 bases at V and 0 bases at J, with 15 bases between. The chain employs TRBV18 and TRBJ2-7; D not resolved. Sequencing was carried out using peripheral blood. This sequence originates from a human donor in a cohort sampled during active COVID-19. The CDR3 region has the DNA TGTGCCAGCTCACCGGTGTTCCAGGATAGCTCCTACGAGCAGTACTTC. Its protein is CASSPVFQDSSYEQYF.